One sample yielded the 13 T cell receptor beta chains listed below, sequenced in a study of regulatory T cells in long-lasting Graves disease. Researchers made TCR beta libraries by using iRepertoire HTBI primers and running Arm-PCR on CDR3 regions. In TCRdb, the multiplex PCR reads were re-called with MiXCR into one record per CDR3 protein. The sample holds 600,000 to 800,000 distinct CDR3 sequences, 30% seen once. Sample time point: persistent/refractory GD, antithyroid drugs over 5 years with positive TRAb. The TCR library was made from RNA that had been extracted from PBMCs in TRIzol. This sample comprised peripheral blood mononuclear cells (PBMCs), obtained when the disease was refractory, from a patient treated with antithyroid drugs. These receptors originate from a female donor with Graves disease.

The V call is TRBV2, the J call TRBJ1-2; no definite D call. The V gene's germline CDR1 is SNHLY and CDR2 FYNNEI. CDR3 size: 14 residues. V lost 8 bases and J lost 1, with 14 bases in between. The CDR3 bases are TGTGCCAGCGTAGGAATAACTTATAACTATGGCTACACCTTC. Translating gives CASVGITYNYGYTF.

For the CDR3, the DNA is TGTGCCAGCAGGCCAAGTGGGGATGGCGTTTGGGCCCAGCATTTT. Translating gives CASRPSGDGVWAQHF. The V and J genes are TRBV6-2 or TRBV6-3 and TRBJ1-5; D call uncertain. V shed 6 bases and J shed 11 bases, with 23 bases lying between them. CDR1 and CDR2 (germline): MNHEY, SVGEGT. The CDR3 extends over 15 amino acids.

The genes are TRBV29-1 and TRBJ2-7; D might be TRBD1 or TRBD2, each matching 5 bases. The germline CDR1 and CDR2 sequences are SQVTM and ANQGSEA. The CDR3 sequence is 12 residues long. Trimming removed 2 bases from V and 4 bases from J, with 9 bases in between. The chain's CDR3 is CSVEWDGYEQYF. The CDR3 coding sequence is TGCAGCGTTGAATGGGACGGGTACGAGCAGTACTTC.

This clonotype showed up many times. V is TRBV28 and J is TRBJ1-2, with D possibly being TRBD1 (6 bases). CDR3 length equals 13 residues. CDR1 and CDR2 from the germline V gene are MDHEN and SYDVKM. The V and J ends lost 5 bases and 6 bases respectively, with 13 bases between them. CDR3 in DNA: TGTGCCAGCAGTCCGCAGGGGATTAATGGCTACACCTTC. Amino acid sequence: CASSPQGINGYTF.

The chain links TRBV5-5 to TRBJ1-6, with D tentatively TRBD1 (5 bases). The CDR3 has 14 residues. Trimming took 0 bases from V and 7 from J, leaving 8 bases between them. Germline CDR1 and CDR2: SGHKS and YYEKEE (reference sequence). CDR3 residues: CASSLVQGNSPLHF. The CDR3 nucleotides are TGTGCCAGCAGCTTGGTTCAGGGCAATTCACCCCTCCACTTT.

This clonotype was recorded at least ten times. The chain couples TRBV28 to TRBJ1-2, with a weak D call TRBD1 (5 bases). Trimming left V 7 bases short and J 7 bases short, with 13 bases between. Per germline, CDR1 MDHEN and CDR2 SYDVKM. The CDR3 runs to 12 residues. CDR3 protein: CASMNQGGGYTF. CDR3 DNA: TGTGCCAGCATGAACCAGGGAGGTGGCTACACCTTC.

The rearrangement links TRBV7-9 to TRBJ1-5; D gene unclear. This CDR3 has 17 amino acids. V gave up 2 bases and J gave up 2 bases, with 16 bases separating them. The germline V gene has CDR1 SEHNR and CDR2 FQNEAQ (reference sequence). CDR3 in DNA: TGTGCCAGCAGCTTATGGGCCGGGTCCCCTGGCAATCAGCCCCAGCATTTT. The encoded protein is CASSLWAGSPGNQPQHF.

A few counts support this clonotype. The chain joins TRBV10-3 to TRBJ1-5; no clear D gene. Trimming took 3 bases from V and 7 from J, leaving 10 bases between them. The CDR3 contains 13 residues. Germline values: CDR1 ENHRY, CDR2 SYGVKD. CDR3 sequence (DNA): TGTGCCATCAGTGAAACGGGTCGCCAGCCCCAGCATTTT. Its protein is CAISETGRQPQHF.

This clonotype has a handful of counts. The junction departs from germline at one end; a sequencing error may be responsible. The chain links TRBV7-3 to TRBJ2-4; TRBD2 agrees at 15 bases. Germline CDR1 is SGHTA and CDR2 is FQGTGA. The CDR3 spans 16 residues. The CDR3 sequence is CASSTRWTSGRGTTNF. In nucleotides, the CDR3 is TGTGCCAGCAGCACCCGTTGGACTAGCGGGAGGGGCACGACAAACTTC.

The chain has TRBV6-2 or TRBV6-3 and TRBJ2-7; 7 bases are a match to TRBD1. J gave up 7 bases and V 3 bases, and 9 bases lay outside the gene matches. The CDR3 loop spans 14 amino acids. Per germline, CDR1 MNHEY and CDR2 SVGEGT. The CDR3 reads CASSYIQGYGEQYF. The CDR3 coding sequence is TGTGCCAGCAGTTATATACAGGGGTACGGAGAGCAGTACTTC.

V is TRBV12-3 or TRBV12-4 and J is TRBJ2-1; TRBD2 matches at 9 bases. CDR3 size: 15 residues. V trimming: 6 bases; J trimming: 8 bases; junction bases outside the gene matches: 11. The CDR3: CASSLGGRAYDEQFF. DNA for the CDR3: TGTGCCAGCAGCCTTGGCGGGAGGGCTTATGATGAGCAGTTCTTC.

This chain links TRBV10-1 with TRBJ2-1; D is unclear. Deletions cut 3 bases from V and 8 bases from J, with 8 bases between. The CDR3 extends over 12 amino acids. CDR1 WNHNN and CDR2 SYGVQD come from the germline V gene (reference sequence). The CDR3 loop is CASSDPWHEQFF. Written as DNA, the CDR3 is TGCGCCAGCAGTGATCCGTGGCATGAGCAGTTCTTC.

This clonotype was counted between two and nine times. The rearrangement joins TRBV30 to TRBJ2-7; D remains ambiguous. Germline CDR1 reads GTSNPN; CDR2 reads SVGIG (reference sequence). Deletions cut 1 base from V and 7 bases from J, with 14 bases between. The CDR3 is 13 residues long. CDR3 sequence (DNA): TGTGCCTGGAGTGCCAACTCGAGAACTGAGCAGTACTTC. Protein product: CAWSANSRTEQYF.